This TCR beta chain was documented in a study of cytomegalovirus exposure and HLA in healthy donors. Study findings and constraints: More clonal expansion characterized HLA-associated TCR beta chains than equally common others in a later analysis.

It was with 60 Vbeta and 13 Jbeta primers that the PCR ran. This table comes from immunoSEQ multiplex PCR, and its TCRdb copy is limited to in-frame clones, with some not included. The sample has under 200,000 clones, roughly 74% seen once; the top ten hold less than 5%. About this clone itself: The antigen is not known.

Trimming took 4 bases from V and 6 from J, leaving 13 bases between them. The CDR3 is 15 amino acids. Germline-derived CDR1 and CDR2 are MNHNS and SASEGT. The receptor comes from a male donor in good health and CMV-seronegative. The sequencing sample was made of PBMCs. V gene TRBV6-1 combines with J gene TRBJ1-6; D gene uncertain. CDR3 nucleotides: TGTGCCAGCAGTGCCCAGGCCGAGCTTAATTCACCCCTCCACTTT. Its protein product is CASSAQAELNSPLHF.